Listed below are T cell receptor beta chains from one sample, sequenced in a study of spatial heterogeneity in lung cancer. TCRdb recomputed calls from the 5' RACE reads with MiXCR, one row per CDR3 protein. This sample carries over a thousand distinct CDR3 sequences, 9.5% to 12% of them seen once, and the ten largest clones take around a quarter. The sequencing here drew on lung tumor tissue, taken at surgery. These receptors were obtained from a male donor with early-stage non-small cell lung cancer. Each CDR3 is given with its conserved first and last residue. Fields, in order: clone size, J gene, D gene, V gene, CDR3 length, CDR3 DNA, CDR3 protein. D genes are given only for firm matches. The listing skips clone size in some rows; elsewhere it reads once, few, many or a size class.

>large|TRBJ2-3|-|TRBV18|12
TGTGCCAGCGCCTCTAGCACAGATACGCAGTATTTT
CASASSTDTQYF
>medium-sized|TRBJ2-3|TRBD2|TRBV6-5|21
TGTGCCACCCATAGAATTAGCGGGGGGCTAAGTTCCTCATCTTCCACAGATACGCAGTATTTT
CATHRISGGLSSSSSTDTQYF
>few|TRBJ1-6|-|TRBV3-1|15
TGTGCCAGCAGCCAAGCGCTGAGCTATAATTCACCCCTCCACTTT
CASSQALSYNSPLHF
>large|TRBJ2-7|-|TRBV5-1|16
TGCGCCAGCAGCTTGGAGGGGGGGGCGAGCTCCTACGAGCAGTACTTC
CASSLEGGASSYEQYF
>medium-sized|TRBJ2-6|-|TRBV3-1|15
TGTGCCAGCAGCAACAGGGCTCCTGGGGCCAACGTCCTGACTTTC
CASSNRAPGANVLTF
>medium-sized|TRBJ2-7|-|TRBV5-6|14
TGTGCCAGCAGCCCGGGTCCGATGGAATACGAGCAGTACTTC
CASSPGPMEYEQYF
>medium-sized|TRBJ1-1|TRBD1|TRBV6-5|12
TGTGCCAGTTCACGGACAGGGGGCCTAGCTTTCTTT
CASSRTGGLAFF
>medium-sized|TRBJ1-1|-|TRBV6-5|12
TGTGCCAGCAGCCTGGAACAGGGTGAAGCTTTCTTT
CASSLEQGEAFF
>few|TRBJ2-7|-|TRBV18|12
TGTGCCAGCTCACTCGGAGGCGGCGAGCAGTACTTC
CASSLGGGEQYF
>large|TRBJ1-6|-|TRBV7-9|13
TGTGCCAGCAGCTTTGCGGGGAGTTCACCCCTCCACTTT
CASSFAGSSPLHF
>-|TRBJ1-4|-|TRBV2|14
TGTGCCAGCAGACAGGGAGAAACAAATGAAAAACTGTTTTTT
CASRQGETNEKLFF
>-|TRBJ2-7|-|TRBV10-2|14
TGCGCCAGCAGTGAGTCGCCAGGGACCTACGAGCAGTACTTC
CASSESPGTYEQYF
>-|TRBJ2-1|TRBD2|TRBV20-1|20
TGCAGTGCTAGCCCACCGACTAGCGGGGGGAGACATAGAGGGGACAATGAGCAGTTCTTC
CSASPPTSGGRHRGDNEQFF
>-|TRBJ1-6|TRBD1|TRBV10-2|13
TGCGCCAGCAGTGCAGGGGGGATTTCACCCCTCCACTTT
CASSAGGISPLHF
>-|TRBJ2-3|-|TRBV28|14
TGTGCCAGCAGTTTCGTAGCCGGCACAGATACGCAGTATTTT
CASSFVAGTDTQYF
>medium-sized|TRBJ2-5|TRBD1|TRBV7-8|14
TGTGCCAGCAGCCCAGGGGACAGCCAAGAGACCCAGTACTTC
CASSPGDSQETQYF
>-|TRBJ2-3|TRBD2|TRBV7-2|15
TGTGCCAGCAGCTTAGGCGGGGGGGGCGCAGATACGCAGTATTTT
CASSLGGGGADTQYF
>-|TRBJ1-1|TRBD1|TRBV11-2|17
TGTGCCAGCAGCCAACGTCGGCCACAGGGGGTCGGCACTGAAGCTTTCTTT
CASSQRRPQGVGTEAFF
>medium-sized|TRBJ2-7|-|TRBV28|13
TGTGCCAGCAGTTCCGGGACATATTACGAGCAGTACTTC
CASSSGTYYEQYF
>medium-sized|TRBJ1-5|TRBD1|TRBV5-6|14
TGTGCCAGCAGTACAGGACAGGGTAGACAGCCCCAGCATTTT
CASSTGQGRQPQHF
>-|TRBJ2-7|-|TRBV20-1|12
TGCAGTGCCTTTCCCCAACCGTACGAGCAGTACTTC
CSAFPQPYEQYF
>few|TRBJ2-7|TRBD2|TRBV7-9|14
TGTGCCAGCAGCACCCGGACTAGGGAGCCCGAGCAGTACTTC
CASSTRTREPEQYF
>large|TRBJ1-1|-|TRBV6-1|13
TGTGCCAGCAGTGACAAGGGGGACACTGAAGCTTTCTTT
CASSDKGDTEAFF
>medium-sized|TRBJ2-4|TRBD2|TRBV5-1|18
TGCGCCAGCAGCAGGGTGACGACAGGGACTAGCGCCAAAAACATTCAGTACTTC
CASSRVTTGTSAKNIQYF
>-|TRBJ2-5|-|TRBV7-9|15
TGTGCCAGCAGCTTCCCCAGGGGATTACAAGAGACCCAGTACTTC
CASSFPRGLQETQYF
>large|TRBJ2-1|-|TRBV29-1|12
TGCAGCGTTGCGGGTAGCTACAATGAGCAGTTCTTC
CSVAGSYNEQFF